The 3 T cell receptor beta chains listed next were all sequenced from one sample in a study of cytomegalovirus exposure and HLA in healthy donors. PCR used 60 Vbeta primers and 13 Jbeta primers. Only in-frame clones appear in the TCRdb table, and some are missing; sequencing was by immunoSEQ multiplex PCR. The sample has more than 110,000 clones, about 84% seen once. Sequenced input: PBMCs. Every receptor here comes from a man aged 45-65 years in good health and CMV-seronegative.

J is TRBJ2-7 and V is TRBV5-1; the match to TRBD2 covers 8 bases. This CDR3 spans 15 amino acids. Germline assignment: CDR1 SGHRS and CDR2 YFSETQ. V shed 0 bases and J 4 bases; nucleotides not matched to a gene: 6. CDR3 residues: CASSLGPAGVYEQYF. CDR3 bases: TGCGCCAGCAGCTTGGGGCCAGCGGGAGTTTACGAGCAGTACTTC. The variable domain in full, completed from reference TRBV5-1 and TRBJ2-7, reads KAGVTQTPRYLIKTRGQQVTLSCSPISGHRSVSWYQQTPGQGLQFLFEYFSETQRNKGNFPGRFSGRQFSNSRSEMNVSTLELGDSALYLCASSLGPAGVYEQYFGPGTRLTVT.

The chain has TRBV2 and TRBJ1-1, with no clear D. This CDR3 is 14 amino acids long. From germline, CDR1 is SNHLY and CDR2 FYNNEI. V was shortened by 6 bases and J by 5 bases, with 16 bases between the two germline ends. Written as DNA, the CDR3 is TGTGCCAGCAGGGAGGATCGTTCTGGGACTGAAGCTTTCTTT. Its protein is CASREDRSGTEAFF.

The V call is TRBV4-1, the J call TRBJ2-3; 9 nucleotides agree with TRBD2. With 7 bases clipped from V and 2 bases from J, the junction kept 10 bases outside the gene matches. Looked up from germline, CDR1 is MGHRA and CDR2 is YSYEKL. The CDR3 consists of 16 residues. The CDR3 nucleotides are TGCGCCAGCACCCTAGGAGCGGGGGGAGACACAGATACGCAGTATTTT. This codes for CASTLGAGGDTDTQYF.